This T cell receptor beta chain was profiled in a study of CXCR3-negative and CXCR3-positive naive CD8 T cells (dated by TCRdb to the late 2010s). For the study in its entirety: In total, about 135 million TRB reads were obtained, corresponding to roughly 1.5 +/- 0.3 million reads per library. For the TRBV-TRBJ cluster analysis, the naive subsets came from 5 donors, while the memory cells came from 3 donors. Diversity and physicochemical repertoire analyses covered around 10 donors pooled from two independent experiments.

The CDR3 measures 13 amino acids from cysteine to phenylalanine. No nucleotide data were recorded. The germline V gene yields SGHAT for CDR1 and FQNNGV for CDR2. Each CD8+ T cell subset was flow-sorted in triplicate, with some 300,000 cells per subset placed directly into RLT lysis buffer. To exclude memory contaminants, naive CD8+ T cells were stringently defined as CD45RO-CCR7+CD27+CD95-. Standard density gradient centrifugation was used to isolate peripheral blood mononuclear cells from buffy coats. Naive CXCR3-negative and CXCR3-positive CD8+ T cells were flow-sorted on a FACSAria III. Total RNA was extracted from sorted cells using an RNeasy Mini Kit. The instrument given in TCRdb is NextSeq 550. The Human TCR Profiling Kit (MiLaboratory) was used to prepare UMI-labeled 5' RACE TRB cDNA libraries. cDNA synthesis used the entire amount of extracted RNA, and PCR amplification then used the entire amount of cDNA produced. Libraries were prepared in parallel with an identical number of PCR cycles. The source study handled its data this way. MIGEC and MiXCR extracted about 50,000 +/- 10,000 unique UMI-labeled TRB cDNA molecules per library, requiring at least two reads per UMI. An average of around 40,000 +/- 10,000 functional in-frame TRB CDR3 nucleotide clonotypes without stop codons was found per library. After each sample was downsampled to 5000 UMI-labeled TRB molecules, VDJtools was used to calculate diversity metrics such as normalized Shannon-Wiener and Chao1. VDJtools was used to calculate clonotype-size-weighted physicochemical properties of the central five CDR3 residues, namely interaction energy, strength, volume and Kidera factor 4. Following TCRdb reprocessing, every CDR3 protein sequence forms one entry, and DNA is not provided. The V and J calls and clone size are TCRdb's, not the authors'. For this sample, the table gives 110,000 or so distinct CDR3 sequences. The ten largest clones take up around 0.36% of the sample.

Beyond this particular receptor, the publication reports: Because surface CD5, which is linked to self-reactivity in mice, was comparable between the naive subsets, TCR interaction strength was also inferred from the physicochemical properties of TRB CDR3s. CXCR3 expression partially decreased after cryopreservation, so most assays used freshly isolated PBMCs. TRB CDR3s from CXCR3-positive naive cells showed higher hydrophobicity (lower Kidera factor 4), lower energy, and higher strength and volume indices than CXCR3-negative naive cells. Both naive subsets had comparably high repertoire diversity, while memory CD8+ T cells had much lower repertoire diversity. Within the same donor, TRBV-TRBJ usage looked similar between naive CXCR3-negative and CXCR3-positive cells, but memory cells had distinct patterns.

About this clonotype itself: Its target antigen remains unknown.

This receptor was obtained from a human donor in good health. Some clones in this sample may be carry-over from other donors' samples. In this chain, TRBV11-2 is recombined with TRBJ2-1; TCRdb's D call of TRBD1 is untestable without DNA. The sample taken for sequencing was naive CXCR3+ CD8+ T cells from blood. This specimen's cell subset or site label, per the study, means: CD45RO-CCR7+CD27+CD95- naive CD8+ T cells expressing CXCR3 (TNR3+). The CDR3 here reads CASSLLQGDEQFF.